This T cell receptor beta chain came from a study of cytomegalovirus exposure and HLA in healthy donors. This PCR relied on a set of 60 Vbeta primers and 13 Jbeta primers. The method was immunoSEQ multiplex PCR; TCRdb's version includes in-frame clones alone and lacks a portion of them. Altogether 180,000 or so clones are present, approximately 78% being singletons, with the ten largest covering 6% to 8%. Looked up from germline, CDR1 is LGHNT and CDR2 is FRNRAP. The junction had 3 bases not matched to a gene; V was cut back by 7 bases and J by 4 bases. The CDR3 sequence is 13 residues long. This receptor was identified in a woman between 50 and 59 years old in good health and CMV-seropositive. The chain recombines TRBV12-5 with TRBJ1-5, with 8 bases matching TRBD1. The material sequenced was PBMCs. The CDR3 DNA reads TGTGCTAGTGCGACAGGGGTAAATCAGCCCCAGCATTTT. It codes for CASATGVNQPQHF.